Listed here are 18 T cell receptor beta chains from one sample, sequenced in a study of blood T cell repertoires in COVID-19. Profiled with immunoSEQ multiplex PCR; TCRdb holds only in-frame clones, not every one. Of about 140,000 clones in the sample, 70% to 90% were seen once. Input material: PBMCs or T cells enriched from blood (not recorded which). These receptors were taken from a man between 50 and 59 years old who had recovered from COVID-19.

This clone came up once. The chain uses TRBV6-5 and TRBJ1-6; D call uncertain. Germline V lookup: CDR1 MNHEY, CDR2 SVGAGI. CDR3 size: 13 residues. Deletions cut 7 bases from V and 0 bases from J, with 4 bases between. CDR3 nucleotide sequence: TGTGCCAGCACCCTCTCCTATAATTCACCCCTCCACTTT. This translates into CASTLSYNSPLHF.

V and J are TRBV7-8 and TRBJ1-5; possibly TRBD1 for D (6 bases). V was pared by 5 bases and J by 4 bases, with 15 bases between. The germline V gene has CDR1 SGHVS and CDR2 FQNEAQ. CDR3 size: 15 residues. CDR3 nucleotides: TGTGCCAGCAGCGACGACTGGGGGCGAAATCAGCCCCAGCATTTT. Amino acids: CASSDDWGRNQPQHF.

This chain joins TRBV10-1 and TRBJ2-7, with 7 nucleotides matching TRBD1. The germline CDR1 and CDR2 sequences are WNHNN and SYGVQD (reference sequence). The CDR3 is made up of 13 amino acids. Losses at the gene ends were 6 bases for V and 4 bases for J; bases not matched to a gene: 6. The CDR3 protein is CASRQGRGYEQYF. The CDR3 coding sequence is TGCGCCAGCAGACAGGGGAGAGGGTACGAGCAGTACTTC.

The chain is built from TRBV6-1 and TRBJ1-5, with D perhaps matching TRBD1 (6 bases). Trimming left V 2 bases short and J 7 bases short, with 12 bases between. Germline V lookup: CDR1 MNHNS, CDR2 SASEGT. This CDR3 region has 14 residues. CDR3 loop: CASSERQVGQPQHF. The CDR3 nucleotides read TGTGCCAGCAGTGAAAGACAGGTAGGACAGCCCCAGCATTTT.

Here the CDR3 reads CASSPPGRSTDTQYF. The CDR3 DNA reads as TGTGCCAGCTCACCACCGGGCCGTAGCACAGATACGCAGTATTTT. The chain recombines TRBV18 with TRBJ2-3; no clear D gene. Germline CDR1 KGHSH, CDR2 LQKENI. The CDR3 loop spans 15 amino acids. Trimming took off 0 bases at V and 0 bases at J, with 7 bases between the two ends.

The chain recombines TRBV2 with TRBJ1-1, with no clear D. From germline, CDR1 is SNHLY and CDR2 FYNNEI. The CDR3 sequence is 15 residues long. Trimming shortened V by 6 bases and J by 3 bases, and 17 bases separated the two germline ends. The CDR3 region has the DNA TGTGCCAGCAGGCTTTTTACCCCAGAGGACACTGAAGCTTTCTTT. Translation: CASRLFTPEDTEAFF.

The CDR3 protein is CASSQPGDPNTGELFF. The CDR3 nucleotides are TGCGCCAGCAGCCAACCGGGGGACCCGAACACCGGGGAGCTGTTTTTT. The J gene is TRBJ2-2, the V gene TRBV4-3; maybe TRBD2 (6 bases). The V gene's germline CDR1 is LGHNA and CDR2 YSLEER. The CDR3 length is 16 residues. V was clipped by 2 bases and J by 0 bases, with 10 bases between them.

This clone was counted a few times. The chain links TRBV4-3 to TRBJ2-1, with 8 bases matching TRBD1. The V gene's germline CDR1 is LGHNA and CDR2 YSLEER. V lost 3 bases, J lost 1 base, and 5 bases stayed unmatched. The CDR3 has 16 amino acids. CDR3 in amino acids: CASSQLTGESYNEQFF. DNA of the CDR3: TGCGCCAGCAGCCAGCTGACAGGGGAGTCCTACAATGAGCAGTTCTTC.

This clone was seen just once. This rearrangement joins TRBV21-1 to TRBJ2-5; the DNA was not compared with TRBD1, the D call given in the table. TRBV21-1 is a listed pseudogene. This CDR3 has 14 amino acids. CDR3 loop: CASSTSGGLETQYF. The CDR3 DNA reads TGTGCCAGCAGCACTTCAGGGGGTCTCGAGACCCAGTACTTC.

The rearrangement uses TRBV15 and TRBJ1-2, with D hard to call. CDR1 LNHNV and CDR2 YYDKDF come from the germline V gene (reference sequence). There are 13 residues in the CDR3. The V gene lost 0 bases and the J gene lost 5 bases, with 7 bases spanning the gap. The CDR3, as DNA: TGTGCCACCAGCAGAGATCTGAGGTATGGCTACACCTTC. It encodes CATSRDLRYGYTF.

The genes are TRBV28 and TRBJ1-5; 9 bases match TRBD1. The CDR3 contains 14 residues. Germline V lookup: CDR1 MDHEN, CDR2 SYDVKM. V shed 8 bases and J 0 bases; nucleotides not matched to a gene: 2. The CDR3 sequence: CASGTGHSNQPQHF. DNA of the CDR3: TGTGCCAGCGGGACAGGGCATAGCAATCAGCCCCAGCATTTT.

The chain combines TRBV6-5 with TRBJ2-1; possible D gene TRBD1, 5 bases. The CDR3 sequence is 15 residues long. Between the trimmed V and J ends, which lost 0 bases and 5 bases, there was a span of 11 bases. CDR1 is MNHEY and CDR2 is SVGAGI in the germline V gene. CDR3 DNA sequence: TGTGCCAGCAGTTACTCGACCACAGGTAACAATGAGCAGTTCTTC. It codes for CASSYSTTGNNEQFF.

The V gene is TRBV6-5, the J gene TRBJ1-5; D possibly corresponds to TRBD1 (5 bases). Trimming shortened V by 6 bases and J by 5 bases, and 11 bases separated the two germline ends. The CDR3 covers 13 residues. Germline V gives CDR1 MNHEY, CDR2 SVGAGI. The CDR3, as DNA: TGTGCCAGCAGGGGCAGGGAATATCAGCCCCAGCATTTT. Its protein is CASRGREYQPQHF.

This chain joins TRBV28 and TRBJ2-7; D is possibly TRBD1 (6 bases). Trimming stripped 3 bases from V and 3 bases from J, with 12 bases between. The CDR3 covers 14 residues. Germline CDR1 is MDHEN and CDR2 is SYDVKM. This CDR3 reads CASSFFGQNYEQYF. Here the CDR3 DNA reads TGTGCCAGCAGTTTCTTCGGACAGAACTACGAGCAGTACTTC.

The rearrangement joins TRBV27 to TRBJ1-2; TRBD1 matches 8 bases. Unmatched junction bases numbered 9, after V lost 5 bases and J lost 4 bases. Per germline, CDR1 MNHEY and CDR2 SMNVEV (reference sequence). This CDR3 is built from 15 residues. CDR3 in amino acids: CASSPRQGKAYGYTF. The CDR3 DNA reads TGTGCCAGCAGTCCGAGACAGGGGAAGGCCTATGGCTACACCTTC.

V usage is TRBV7-8 and J usage is TRBJ2-1; TRBD2 agrees at 7 bases. V lost 2 bases to trimming and J lost 4 bases; unmatched junction nucleotides: 5. Per the germline V gene, CDR1 is SGHVS and CDR2 is FQNEAQ. This CDR3 is 15 amino acids long. The CDR3 coding sequence is TGTGCCAGCAGCTTACGCGGGAGTGGGTACAATGAGCAGTTCTTC. As protein: CASSLRGSGYNEQFF. The whole variable domain, remainder taken from reference TRBV7-8 and TRBJ2-1, is GAGVSQSPRYKVAKRGQDVALRCDPISGHVSLFWYQQALGQGPEFLTYFQNEAQLDKSGLPSDRFFAERPEGSVSTLKIQRTQQEDSAVYLCASSLRGSGYNEQFFGPGTRLTVL.

The sample holds one count of this clone. The germline gene is not matched at one end of the junction; a read error may be the cause. The chain joins TRBV6-1 to TRBJ2-1; no clear D. Germline V gene data show CDR1 as MNHNS and CDR2 as SASEGT. This CDR3 is 14 amino acids long. The CDR3: CASRGSEHYNGQFF. CDR3 sequence (DNA): TGTGCCAGCAGAGGCTCGGAGCACTACAATGGGCAGTTCTTC.

The sample holds one count of this clone. The chain combines TRBV19 with TRBJ1-5; 7 nucleotides align to TRBD1. This CDR3 has 16 residues. Trimming took 1 base from V and 6 from J; bases not matched to a gene: 9. Per germline, CDR1 LNHDA and CDR2 SQIVND (reference sequence). The CDR3 DNA reads TGTGCCAGTAGTATAGGAGGGACAGCCCTGGGTCAGCCCCAGCATTTT. Translation: CASSIGGTALGQPQHF.